This T cell receptor beta chain appears in the sequencing data of a study of beta chain features in type 1 diabetes. Study observations and caveats: Researchers report that Type 1 diabetes patients had moderately but significantly shorter TCRB CDR3s across all four CD4+ subsets.

Reverse transcribing all isolated RNA meant expressed TCRB transcripts were sequenced. Method: immunoSEQ multiplex PCR; TCRdb's copy keeps in-frame clones and lacks some. The data hold around 600,000 clones, with roughly 12% observed a single time. From germline, CDR1 is LGHNA and CDR2 YSLEER. Between the trimmed V and J ends, which lost 0 bases and 2 bases, there was a span of 23 bases. The CDR3 length is 20 residues. This clone was recorded a few times. Its specificity is not known. This chain joins TRBV4-3 and TRBJ1-5, with D possibly being TRBD1 (6 bases). The clonotype originates from a man aged 25 to 40 with type 1 diabetes. Source material: naive CD4+ T cells from blood. CDR3 sequence (DNA): TGCGCCAGCAGCCAAGACGCCCTTTCGCTACAGGGAAGGGGCAATCAGCCCCAGCATTTT. Protein sequence: CASSQDALSLQGRGNQPQHF.